The 3 T cell receptor beta chains listed next were all sequenced from one sample in a study of a mutant IDH1 vaccine in newly diagnosed glioma. Time point defined: baseline, week 1 (first vaccination visit). The sample's treatment: pre-vaccination baseline after standard-of-care therapy. Profiling relied on immunoSEQ multiplex PCR, and the TCRdb table lists in-frame clones only, not all of them. The sample carries about 88,000 clones, over 75% recorded once. Sequences were derived from PBMCs, sampled from a glioma patient treated with radiotherapy, temozolomide or both. The receptors were sampled from a man in his forties or fifties with glioma. Some clones in this sample may be carry-over from other donors' samples.

This chain links TRBV2 with TRBJ1-6; 11 bases map to TRBD1. The CDR3 is made up of 16 amino acids. CDR1 and CDR2 (germline): SNHLY, FYNNEI. The V and J ends lost 5 bases and 5 bases, in that order; junction bases with no gene match: 5. The CDR3 region is CASSRGTGGDNSPLHF. Written as DNA, the CDR3 is TGTGCCAGCAGTAGGGGGACAGGGGGAGATAATTCACCCCTCCACTTT.

The rearrangement links TRBV6-1 to TRBJ2-7, with D possibly being TRBD1 (5 bases). The germline V and J ends were trimmed by 0 bases and 0 bases, with 15 bases remaining between them. The length of the CDR3 is 17 residues. Germline V gene lookup returns CDR1 MNHNS and CDR2 SASEGT. CDR3 region: CASSEALSPTGSYEQYF. DNA of the CDR3: TGTGCCAGCAGTGAAGCCCTAAGCCCTACAGGCTCCTACGAGCAGTACTTC.

V gene TRBV27 combines with J gene TRBJ1-5; D not certain. Looked up from germline, CDR1 is MNHEY and CDR2 is SMNVEV (reference sequence). CDR3 length equals 15 residues. V was pared by 2 bases and J by 3 bases, with 11 bases between. The DNA for the CDR3 is TGTGCCAGCAGTTTAATTGGGGAGTACAATCAGCCCCAGCATTTT. This sequence encodes CASSLIGEYNQPQHF.